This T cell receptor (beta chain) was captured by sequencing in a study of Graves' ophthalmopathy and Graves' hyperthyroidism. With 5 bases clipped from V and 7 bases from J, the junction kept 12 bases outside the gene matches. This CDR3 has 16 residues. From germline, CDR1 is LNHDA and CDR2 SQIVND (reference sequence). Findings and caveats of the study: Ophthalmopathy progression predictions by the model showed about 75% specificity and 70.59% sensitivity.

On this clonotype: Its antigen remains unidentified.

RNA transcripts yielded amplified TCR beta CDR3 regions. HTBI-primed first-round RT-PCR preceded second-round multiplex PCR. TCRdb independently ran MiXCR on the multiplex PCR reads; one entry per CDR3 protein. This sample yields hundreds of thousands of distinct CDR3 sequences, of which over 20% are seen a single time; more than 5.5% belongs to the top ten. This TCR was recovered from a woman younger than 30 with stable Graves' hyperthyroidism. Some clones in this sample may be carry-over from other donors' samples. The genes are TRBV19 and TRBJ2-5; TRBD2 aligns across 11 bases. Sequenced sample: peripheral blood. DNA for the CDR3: TGTGCCAGTAGTGTACTACTAGCGGGAGTACGCGGGACCCAGTACTTC. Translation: CASSVLLAGVRGTQYF.